The 15 T cell receptor beta chains listed next were all sequenced from one sample in a study of T cell repertoires in cytomegalovirus infection. TCRdb used MiXCR to reprocess the reads, holding one entry per CDR3 protein. This table has more than 150,000 distinct CDR3 sequences, approximately 19% appearing once. Sequences were obtained from PBMCs. The receptors here all came from a human donor in good health (CMV status not recorded). Some clones in this sample may be carry-over from other donors' samples.

This clonotype was seen at least ten times. The rearrangement joins TRBV7-8 to TRBJ1-5, with D uncertain. Trimming removed 0 bases at V and 2 bases at J, with 14 bases between. The CDR3 contains 17 residues. Germline loops: CDR1 SGHVS, CDR2 FQNEAQ. The CDR3 nucleotides are TGTGCCAGCAGCTTAGCCAGCAGACTCGGGGGCAATCAGCCCCAGCATTTT. This translates into CASSLASRLGGNQPQHF. The full variable domain, its missing parts supplied by reference TRBV7-8 and TRBJ1-5, is GAGVSQSPRYKVAKRGQDVALRCDPISGHVSLFWYQQALGQGPEFLTYFQNEAQLDKSGLPSDRFFAERPEGSVSTLKIQRTQQEDSAVYLCASSLASRLGGNQPQHFGDGTRLSIL.

The chain uses TRBV14 and TRBJ1-5; D may be TRBD1 (5 bases). Germline CDR1 SGHDN, CDR2 FVKESK. The V and J ends lost 1 base and 14 bases respectively, with 15 bases between them. This CDR3 comprises 13 residues. The CDR3 protein is CASSQGGIGAKHF. The CDR3 bases are TGTGCCAGCAGCCAAGGGGGGATAGGAGCTAAGCATTTT.

The rearrangement links TRBV5-1 to TRBJ1-1; D is ambiguous. CDR1 SGHRS and CDR2 YFSETQ come from the germline V gene. The V end lost 0 bases, the J end lost 0 bases, and 9 bases lay between the germline ends. This CDR3 is 15 amino acids long. Here the CDR3 DNA reads TGCGCCAGCAGCTTGGACGGGCAGCTGAACACTGAAGCTTTCTTT. As protein: CASSLDGQLNTEAFF. Complete variable domain (other parts from reference TRBV5-1 and TRBJ1-1): KAGVTQTPRYLIKTRGQQVTLSCSPISGHRSVSWYQQTPGQGLQFLFEYFSETQRNKGNFPGRFSGRQFSNSRSEMNVSTLELGDSALYLCASSLDGQLNTEAFFGQGTRLTVV.

This clonotype came up a few times. This chain joins TRBV20-1 and TRBJ2-7, with TRBD2 matching 11 bases. CDR1 is DFQATT, CDR2 SNEGSKA, per germline (reference sequence). Germline trimming cut 6 bases from V and 3 bases from J; bases unmatched to any gene: 16. This CDR3 contains 17 residues. The CDR3 region is CSAHSGSGGDVLYEQYF. The CDR3, as DNA: TGCAGTGCGCACTCCGGTAGCGGGGGGGACGTTCTCTACGAGCAGTACTTC.

The chain employs TRBV28 and TRBJ2-7; maybe TRBD2 (6 bases). The CDR3 has 12 amino acids. From germline, CDR1 is MDHEN and CDR2 SYDVKM. Trimming cost V 6 bases and J 7 bases, with 13 bases left between them. The CDR3 bases are TGTGCCAGCAGAACCCCCGGGACTGAGCAGTACTTC. Its protein product is CASRTPGTEQYF.

This clonotype was seen a few times. J is TRBJ1-3 and V is TRBV28; D call uncertain. Germline assignment: CDR1 MDHEN and CDR2 SYDVKM. Trimming removed 7 bases at V and 2 bases at J, with 12 bases between. This CDR3 contains 14 residues. For the CDR3, the DNA is TGTGCCAGCACCCCAGGCGGGCCTGGAAACACCATATATTTT. Amino acid sequence: CASTPGGPGNTIYF.

This clonotype was observed at least ten times. The genes are TRBV7-2 and TRBJ2-3, with 14 bases fitting TRBD2. Germline assignment: CDR1 SGHTA and CDR2 FQGNSA. The CDR3 is made up of 15 amino acids. The V segment lost 5 bases and the J segment 8 bases; nucleotides outside the gene matches: 6. The CDR3 sequence: CASSTGLAGVSTQYF. CDR3 coding DNA: TGTGCCAGCAGCACGGGACTAGCGGGAGTGTCTACGCAGTATTTT.

The CDR3 DNA follows: TGTGCCATCAGCGTACAGGGAAATCAGCCCCAGCATTTT. It translates to CAISVQGNQPQHF. The V call is TRBV10-3, the J call TRBJ1-5; D might be TRBD1 (6 bases). Between the trimmed V and J ends, which lost 6 bases and 4 bases, there was a span of 10 bases. The germline V gene encodes CDR1 ENHRY and CDR2 SYGVKD. The CDR3 has 13 residues.

V gene TRBV6-2 or TRBV6-3 combines with J gene TRBJ2-1; a weak D match, TRBD2 (5 bases). Germline V CDR1 and CDR2: MNHEY, SVGEGT. This CDR3 has 12 residues. V lost 7 bases, J lost 7 bases, and 11 bases lay in between. The CDR3, as DNA: TGTGCCAGCAACGAAGCGGAAAATGAGCAGTTCTTC. It encodes CASNEAENEQFF.

The J gene is TRBJ2-6, the V gene TRBV27; tentative D call: TRBD2 (5 bases). Looked up from germline, CDR1 is MNHEY and CDR2 is SMNVEV (reference sequence). The CDR3 totals 17 residues. V was cut by 6 bases and J by 1 base, with 16 bases left in between. CDR3: CASSPWRPGSGANVLTF. The CDR3 DNA is TGTGCCAGCAGCCCTTGGCGTCCGGGGTCTGGGGCCAACGTCCTGACTTTC.

Only a few counts were recorded for this clonotype. This chain uses TRBV5-1 with TRBJ1-1; D not certain. V lost 2 bases and J lost 3, with 8 bases in between. Germline lookup yields CDR1 SGHRS and CDR2 YFSETQ. CDR3 size: 13 residues. The CDR3 DNA sequence: TGCGCCAGCAGCTTTCATGGAGACACTGAAGCTTTCTTT. Amino acids: CASSFHGDTEAFF.

The J gene is TRBJ1-5, the V gene TRBV7-1, with a tentative D call TRBD1 (5 bases). TRBV7-1 is designated an ORF whose function remains uncertain. V was cut by 5 bases and J by 3 bases, with 8 bases left in between. This CDR3 comprises 13 residues. DNA for the CDR3: TGTGCCAGCAGCGAGGGGACCAATCAGCCCCAGCATTTT. Translation gives CASSEGTNQPQHF.

There are a few counts of this clonotype. This sequence joins TRBV4-1 and TRBJ1-5; no clear D gene. CDR1 and CDR2 (germline): MGHRA, YSYEKL. The CDR3 consists of 15 residues. Trimming removed 0 bases at V and 1 base at J, with 7 bases between. The CDR3 DNA reads TGCGCCAGCAGCCAAGAAGACGGAAGCAATCAGCCCCAGCATTTT. Its translation: CASSQEDGSNQPQHF.

V usage is TRBV5-1 and J usage is TRBJ2-5; 10 bases match TRBD2. CDR1 SGHRS and CDR2 YFSETQ come from the germline V gene. The V segment lost 4 bases and the J segment 3 bases; nucleotides outside the gene matches: 6. The CDR3 has 15 amino acids. This CDR3 is CASSLGLAVEETQYF. The CDR3, as DNA: TGCGCCAGCAGCCTAGGACTAGCGGTGGAAGAGACCCAGTACTTC.

This chain connects TRBV4-3 to TRBJ2-7, with 9 bases matching TRBD1. Germline-derived CDR1 and CDR2 are LGHNA and YSLEER. Trimming removed 0 bases from V and 2 bases from J; junction bases left unmatched: 8. The CDR3 spans 17 residues. CDR3: CASSQDITRQGAYEQYF. DNA for the CDR3: TGCGCCAGCAGCCAAGATATAACGAGACAGGGGGCCTACGAGCAGTACTTC.